The T cell receptor (beta chain) under discussion was sequenced for a study of blood T cell repertoires in COVID-19. Study background: Whether acute or convalescent, the COVID-19 samples came from the United States, Italy and Spain.

Seattle's enrolled individuals joined amid active infection and were then monitored longitudinally. The data were produced by immunoSEQ multiplex PCR, yet TCRdb's version contains in-frame clones alone and is incomplete. The sample holds hundreds of thousands of clones, about 90% seen once. This CDR3 is built from 16 residues. The germline gives CDR1 SGHDT, CDR2 YYEEEE. Trimming stripped 6 bases from V and 4 bases from J, with 19 bases between. The sample consisted of peripheral blood. The gene calls are TRBV5-6 and TRBJ2-2, with a possible D match to TRBD2 (6 bases). The receptor's source is a man in his 60s with COVID-19, enrolled during active disease. The CDR3 coding sequence is TGTGCCAGCAACCCCCTAGGAGGGAGGAGCACCGGGGAGCTGTTTTTT. It encodes CASNPLGGRSTGELFF.